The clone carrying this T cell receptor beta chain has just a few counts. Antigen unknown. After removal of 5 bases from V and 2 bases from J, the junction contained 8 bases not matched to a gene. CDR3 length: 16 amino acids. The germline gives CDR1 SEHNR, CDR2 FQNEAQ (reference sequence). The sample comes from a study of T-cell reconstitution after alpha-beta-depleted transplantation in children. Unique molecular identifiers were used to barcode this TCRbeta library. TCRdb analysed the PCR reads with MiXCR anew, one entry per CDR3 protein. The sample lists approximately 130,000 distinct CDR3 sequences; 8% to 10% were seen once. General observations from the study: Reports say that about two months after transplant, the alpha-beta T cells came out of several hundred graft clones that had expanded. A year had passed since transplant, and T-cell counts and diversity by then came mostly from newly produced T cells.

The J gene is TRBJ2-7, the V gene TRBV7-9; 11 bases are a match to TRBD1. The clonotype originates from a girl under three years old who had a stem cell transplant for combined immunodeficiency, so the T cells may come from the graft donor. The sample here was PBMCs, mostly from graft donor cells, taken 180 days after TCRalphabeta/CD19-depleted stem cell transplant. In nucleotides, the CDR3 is TGTGCCAGCAGCCCAAGGACAGGGGGCGTTACCTACGAGCAGTACTTC. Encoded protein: CASSPRTGGVTYEQYF.